This T cell receptor beta chain was identified during a study of CD8 T cells in ankylosing spondylitis. Study results and caveats: There was a TCR beta motif, made of 7 to 9 highly homologous variants, that appeared characteristic of ankylosing spondylitis blood. Disease-linked clones, CD8+, were relatively rare in peripheral blood. Reactive arthritis synovial fluid and blood were previously reported to contain some motif variants. Enrichment of disease-linked clones was reportedly significant in matched ankylosing spondylitis synovial fluid.

Ten or more counts support this clonotype. Its antigen is currently unknown. V gave up 0 bases and J gave up 8 bases; unmatched junction bases: 9. There are 16 residues in the CDR3. Germline V CDR1 and CDR2: SGHTA, FQGTGA. Construction of TCR beta libraries was performed using quantitative 5'-RACE with molecular barcodes. In TCRdb, the 5' RACE reads were re-called with MiXCR into one record per CDR3 protein. The sample consists of fewer than 250,000 distinct CDR3 sequences, approximately 16% of them appearing once. The receptor comes from a male donor with ankylosing spondylitis. This chain connects TRBV7-3 to TRBJ2-1, with TRBD2 matching over 8 bases. Sequencing was performed on blood, either unsorted or a sorted T cell fraction (not recorded which). CDR3 sequence reads: CASSLTGIAGTYEQFF. The CDR3 DNA follows: TGTGCCAGCAGCTTAACGGGAATAGCGGGAACGTATGAGCAGTTCTTC. Looking up the rest from reference TRBV7-3 and TRBJ2-1 gives the full variable domain: GAGVSQTPSNKVTEKGKYVELRCDPISGHTALYWYRQSLGQGPEFLIYFQGTGAADDSGLPNDRFFAVRPEGSVSTLKIQRTERGDSAVYLCASSLTGIAGTYEQFFGPGTRLTVL.